The rows below give T cell receptor beta chains drawn from one sample of a study of spatial heterogeneity in lung cancer. TCRdb ran MiXCR on the 5' RACE reads and lists one entry per CDR3 protein. The sample consists of 7,200 or so distinct CDR3 sequences, 6% to 7% of them appearing once. This specimen consisted of lung tumor tissue, obtained at surgery. The origin of the receptors is a female donor with early-stage non-small cell lung cancer. Both conserved end residues are part of each CDR3. Fields, in order: V gene, clone size, J gene, D gene, CDR3 DNA, CDR3 protein. A D gene is named only where the DNA matches it firmly. Rows may omit the clone size; those that give it use once, few, many or a size class.

v_call: TRBV10-3; clone_size: many; j_call: TRBJ2-3; d_call: TRBD2; cdr3_nt: TGTGCCTCCACGGGACTAGCGGGAAGCACAGATACGCAGTATTTT; cdr3_aa: CASTGLAGSTDTQYF
v_call: TRBV3-1; clone_size: .; j_call: TRBJ1-6; d_call: .; cdr3_nt: TGTGCCAGCAGCCAAGTTAACGTCAATTCACCCCTCCACTTT; cdr3_aa: CASSQVNVNSPLHF
v_call: TRBV6-2/TRBV6-3; clone_size: .; j_call: TRBJ1-1; d_call: TRBD1; cdr3_nt: TGTGCCAGCAGTTCGAGGACAGGCGCGAACACTGAAGCTTTCTTT; cdr3_aa: CASSSRTGANTEAFF
v_call: TRBV11-1; clone_size: many; j_call: TRBJ2-1; d_call: .; cdr3_nt: TGTGCCAGCAGCCCCCGGGGGAGCTCCTACAATGAGCAGTTCTTC; cdr3_aa: CASSPRGSSYNEQFF
v_call: TRBV28; clone_size: many; j_call: TRBJ2-4; d_call: TRBD1; cdr3_nt: TGTGCCAGCAGCAAGACAGGGGGGATGAACATTCAGTACTTC; cdr3_aa: CASSKTGGMNIQYF
v_call: TRBV7-9; clone_size: medium-sized; j_call: TRBJ2-7; d_call: .; cdr3_nt: TGTGCCAGCAGCTTAGTTCCCACCCCGCAGTACTTC; cdr3_aa: CASSLVPTPQYF
v_call: TRBV5-1; clone_size: medium-sized; j_call: TRBJ2-7; d_call: .; cdr3_nt: TGCGCCAGCAGCTTGGGCGGTGGGAGCCAGGACGAGCAGTACTTC; cdr3_aa: CASSLGGGSQDEQYF
v_call: TRBV27; clone_size: medium-sized; j_call: TRBJ2-7; d_call: .; cdr3_nt: TGTGCCAGCAGTTTAAGACCAGCGGAAACCTACGAGCAGTACTTC; cdr3_aa: CASSLRPAETYEQYF
v_call: TRBV6-5; clone_size: medium-sized; j_call: TRBJ1-1; d_call: TRBD1; cdr3_nt: TGTGCCAGCAGTTACGGGACAGGGGATACTGAAGCTTTCTTT; cdr3_aa: CASSYGTGDTEAFF
v_call: TRBV12-3/TRBV12-4; clone_size: many; j_call: TRBJ2-2; d_call: .; cdr3_nt: TGTGCCAGCAGGGTTGGAGGATCCAGTGGTGAGCTGTTTTTT; cdr3_aa: CASRVGGSSGELFF
v_call: TRBV7-9; clone_size: medium-sized; j_call: TRBJ1-6; d_call: .; cdr3_nt: TGTGCCAGCAGCCCCCCAGGCAGGGCCCGGGTGGCCCTCCACTTT; cdr3_aa: CASSPPGRARVALHF